This note documents a single T cell receptor (beta chain) sequence. Antigen specificity is unknown. The sample comes from a study of cytomegalovirus exposure and HLA in healthy donors. Study context: As released early, the data held around 80 million unique TCRs from HLA-typed donors.

60 Vbeta and 13 Jbeta primers were used in PCR. Assay: immunoSEQ multiplex PCR; the TCRdb copy retains only in-frame clones and omits some. Of 180,000 or so clones in the sample, more than 75% were seen once. General study points: When analyzed later, a missense DCLRE1C variant was found to be linked to TCR beta V- and J-gene trimming. The study designated 150 to 200 TCR beta chains cytomegalovirus-associated.

The sequencing sample was made of PBMCs. The TCR originated in a woman in her twenties or thirties in good health and CMV-seropositive.

The CDR3: CASRGETSGTYEQYF. In nucleotides, the CDR3 is TGTGCCAGCAGGGGGGAGACTAGCGGAACCTACGAGCAGTACTTC. This rearrangement joins TRBV28 to TRBJ2-7, with 9 bases identical to TRBD2. Germline CDR1 and CDR2: MDHEN and SYDVKM. The CDR3 is 15 amino acids. Trimming cost V 6 bases and J 2 bases; bases outside gene matches: 8. Combining the CDR3 with reference TRBV28 and TRBJ2-7 gives the whole variable domain DVKVTQSSRYLVKRTGEKVFLECVQDMDHENMFWYRQDPGLGLRLIYFSYDVKMKEKGDIPEGYSVSREKKERFSLILESASTNQTSMYLCASRGETSGTYEQYFGPGTRLTVT.